What follows are 20 T cell receptor beta chains derived from one specimen sequenced in a study of shared clonotypes between healthy human individuals. This table comes from immunoSEQ multiplex PCR, and its TCRdb copy is limited to in-frame clones, with some not included. Among 2 million to 2.5 million clones listed, under 95% were seen once. CD45RO-negative cells were positively selected for CCR7, leaving out terminally differentiated effector memory CD45RA+ cells. The sequenced sample consisted of naive CD8+ T cells from PBMCs. Source of these receptors: a man between 18 and 35 years old in good health. Some clones in this sample may be carry-over from other donors' samples.

The genes are TRBV29-1 and TRBJ2-7; maybe TRBD2 (5 bases). V lost 3 bases, J lost 1 base, and 10 bases lay in between. Germline V gives CDR1 SQVTM, CDR2 ANQGSEA. The length of the CDR3 is 13 residues. The CDR3 here is CSVDIPGSYEQYF. CDR3 in DNA: TGCAGCGTTGACATCCCGGGGTCCTACGAGCAGTACTTC.

The DNA of the CDR3 is TGTGCCAGTAGTGGGGAGAACACCGGGGAGCTGTTTTTT. It encodes CASSGENTGELFF. The rearrangement uses TRBV19 and TRBJ2-2, with D uncertain. Germline V CDR1 and CDR2: LNHDA, SQIVND (reference sequence). The V gene lost 5 bases and the J gene lost 1 base, with 5 bases spanning the gap. The length of the CDR3 is 13 residues.

CDR3 amino acids: CASRGGGYGYTF. CDR3 nucleotides: TGTGCCAGCCGCGGGGGAGGCTATGGCTACACCTTC. J is TRBJ1-2 and V is TRBV4-2; TRBD1 is a possible D gene (5 bases). Germline V gene sequence: CDR1 LGHNA, CDR2 YNFKEQ. The CDR3 contains 12 residues. Trimming took 8 bases from V and 4 from J, leaving 11 bases between them.

This chain joins TRBV9 and TRBJ1-1; D is ambiguous. CDR1 and CDR2 (germline): SGDLS, YYNGEE. V gave up 3 bases and J gave up 5 bases, with 20 bases separating them. This CDR3 contains 16 residues. The CDR3 spells CASSAGVPGEGTEAFF. CDR3 bases: TGTGCCAGCAGCGCCGGGGTCCCCGGCGAAGGGACTGAAGCTTTCTTT.

The chain couples TRBV2 to TRBJ2-7; 11 nucleotides agree with TRBD2. This CDR3 has 14 amino acids. From germline, CDR1 is SNHLY and CDR2 FYNNEI. Trimming cost V 8 bases and J 3 bases; bases outside gene matches: 6. DNA of the CDR3: TGTGCCAGCCTGGGGGGACTAGCGGACTACGAGCAGTACTTC. The encoded protein is CASLGGLADYEQYF.

The sample holds one count of this clone. V usage is TRBV5-6 and J usage is TRBJ2-1; 15 bases match TRBD2. The trim removed 4 bases at V and 13 bases at J, leaving 9 bases unmatched. The CDR3 sequence is 15 residues long. Germline CDR1 SGHDT, CDR2 YYEEEE. The CDR3 region is CASSEGLAGGTLQFF. CDR3 in DNA: TGTGCCAGCAGCGAGGGACTAGCGGGAGGTACGCTTCAGTTCTTC.

The genes are TRBV19 and TRBJ2-4, with a possible D match to TRBD1 (5 bases). This CDR3 is built from 16 residues. Per germline, CDR1 LNHDA and CDR2 SQIVND (reference sequence). Trimming removed 3 bases from V and 0 bases from J, with 12 bases in between. The CDR3 protein is CASSMVGLIAKNIQYF. CDR3 coding DNA: TGTGCCAGTAGTATGGTGGGGCTGATAGCCAAAAACATTCAGTACTTC.

The chain is built from TRBV4-3 and TRBJ2-1, with D tentatively TRBD2 (6 bases). CDR1 and CDR2 from the germline V gene are LGHNA and YSLEER. The ends were cut back, 3 bases at V and 1 base at J, with 10 bases in the middle. There are 15 residues in the CDR3. Here the CDR3 reads CASSHDGRSYNEQFF. The CDR3 DNA reads TGCGCCAGCAGCCATGACGGGAGATCCTACAATGAGCAGTTCTTC.

The V and J genes are TRBV27 and TRBJ2-5; 13 nucleotides align to TRBD2. This CDR3 spans 15 amino acids. In germline, CDR1 is MNHEY, CDR2 SMNVEV (reference sequence). The junction had 8 bases not matched to a gene; V was cut back by 9 bases and J by 4 bases. The CDR3 DNA sequence: TGTGCCAGTGCCACCGGGACTAGCGGGACAGAGACCCAGTACTTC. It is translated as CASATGTSGTETQYF.

This clone was counted once. The CDR3 DNA reads as TGTGCCAGCAGCTTAGGTTCCGCTAGCGGGAGCACAGATACGCAGTATTTT. Encoded protein: CASSLGSASGSTDTQYF. This sequence joins TRBV11-2 and TRBJ2-3; 8 nucleotides align to TRBD2. V was pared by 1 base and J by 0 bases, with 6 bases of the junction left unmatched. Germline values: CDR1 SGHAT, CDR2 FQNNGV. The CDR3 totals 17 residues.

Worth noting for this clone: Different DNA sequences within this sample yield the same CDR3. The V and J genes are TRBV6-6 and TRBJ2-7; D gene uncertain. The CDR3 contains 11 residues. The V gene lost 3 bases and the J gene lost 5 bases, with 5 bases spanning the gap. Per the germline V gene, CDR1 is MNHNY and CDR2 is SVGAGI (reference sequence). This chain's CDR3 is CASSYSDEQYF. Here the CDR3 DNA reads TGTGCCAGCAGTTATTCGGACGAGCAGTACTTC.

The chain couples TRBV6-5 to TRBJ2-1; 7 bases agree with TRBD1. CDR1 is MNHEY and CDR2 is SVGAGI in the germline V gene. The ends lost 4 bases at V and 0 bases at J; junction bases unmatched: 6. The CDR3 is 16 amino acids. CDR3 nucleotide sequence: TGTGCCAGCAGTTGGAGCCGGGACAGCTCCTACAATGAGCAGTTCTTC. As protein: CASSWSRDSSYNEQFF.

The J gene is TRBJ1-2, the V gene TRBV2, with D tentatively TRBD1 (6 bases). With 3 bases removed from V and 4 bases from J, the gap between germline ends came to 9 bases. CDR1 is SNHLY and CDR2 is FYNNEI in the germline V gene. This CDR3 region has 13 residues. The CDR3 nucleotides read TGTGCCAGCAGTGAGAAGGGGGTCTATGGCTACACCTTC. Residues: CASSEKGVYGYTF.

The chain has TRBV7-9 and TRBJ2-2; 8 positions agree with TRBD2. The CDR3 extends over 17 amino acids. The junction had 10 bases not matched to a gene; V was cut back by 5 bases and J by 2 bases. Germline V lookup: CDR1 SEHNR, CDR2 FQNEAQ (reference sequence). Here the CDR3 reads CASSNLREGKNTGELFF. The CDR3 DNA follows: TGTGCCAGCAGCAACCTCCGGGAGGGCAAAAACACCGGGGAGCTGTTTTTT. Drawing the rest from reference TRBV7-9 and TRBJ2-2, the complete variable domain is DTGVSQNPRHKITKRGQNVTFRCDPISEHNRLYWYRQTLGQGPEFLTYFQNEAQLEKSRLLSDRFSAERPKGSFSTLEIQRTEQGDSAMYLCASSNLREGKNTGELFFGEGSRLTVL.

The rearrangement links TRBV10-3 to TRBJ2-1, with D possibly called TRBD1 or TRBD2 (5 bases each). The V end was cut by 2 bases, the J end by 0 bases, with 11 bases between. Germline CDR1 reads ENHRY; CDR2 reads SYGVKD. The CDR3 is made up of 16 amino acids. CDR3 protein: CAISEGGPDSYNEQFF. The CDR3 DNA reads as TGTGCCATCAGTGAGGGGGGACCCGACTCCTACAATGAGCAGTTCTTC.

About this clone itself: Other DNA sequences within the sample encode an identical CDR3. The chain carries TRBV11-2 and TRBJ2-1, with D uncertain. Germline V lookup: CDR1 SGHAT, CDR2 FQNNGV. The CDR3 runs 16 residues. V lost 1 base, J lost 0 bases, and 10 bases lay in between. CDR3 bases: TGTGCCAGCAGCTTAGGATTAACAAACTCCTACAATGAGCAGTTCTTC. Residues: CASSLGLTNSYNEQFF.

The chain combines TRBV9 with TRBJ2-1; D is unresolved. V lost 6 bases, J lost 5 bases, and 12 bases lay in between. The CDR3 runs to 13 residues. The germline V gene encodes CDR1 SGDLS and CDR2 YYNGEE. In DNA form, the CDR3 reads TGTGCCAGCACCCCCTCCGCCCACAATGAGCAGTTCTTC. Translation: CASTPSAHNEQFF.

The chain combines TRBV4-3 with TRBJ2-3; 7 bases align to TRBD1. Looked up from germline, CDR1 is LGHNA and CDR2 is YSLEER. The CDR3 sequence is 18 residues long. J gave up 0 bases and V 0 bases, and 9 bases lay outside the gene matches. The CDR3 DNA follows: TGCGCCAGCAGCCAAGAGTTGCCCGGGACAGATAGCACAGATACGCAGTATTTT. Residues: CASSQELPGTDSTDTQYF.

This chain connects TRBV28 to TRBJ1-5, with D maybe TRBD1 (5 bases). V lost 7 bases to trimming and J lost 7 bases, with 14 bases between them. Germline CDR1 MDHEN, CDR2 SYDVKM. The CDR3 contains 13 residues. The CDR3 nucleotides are TGTGCCAGCACCATACTGCGGGGGCAGCCCCAGCATTTT. Encoded protein: CASTILRGQPQHF.

V usage is TRBV5-4 and J usage is TRBJ2-1; D remains unclear. Trimming removed 7 bases at V and 5 bases at J, with 4 bases between. The CDR3 spans 10 residues. Germline V lookup: CDR1 SGHNT, CDR2 YYREEE (reference sequence). The CDR3 nucleotides are TGTGCCAGCGGGAACAATGAGCAGTTCTTC. As protein: CASGNNEQFF.